This TCR beta chain was sequenced in a study of blood T cells in healthy people across ages. Together with a sample-barcoded 5' primer, a J-beta primer mix was included in a second PCR lasting roughly 6 to 12 cycles. Via MiXCR, TCRdb re-called the 5' RACE reads, giving one row per CDR3 protein. The profile shows fewer than 2,000,000 distinct CDR3 sequences, around 40% of them singletons. The V and J ends lost 3 bases and 5 bases respectively, with 12 bases between them. CDR3 length: 14 amino acids. The V gene's germline CDR1 is SGHTA and CDR2 FQGTGA. A minimum of 6 million PBMCs was isolated per sample.

This TCR was recovered from a human donor in good health. This chain links TRBV7-3 with TRBJ2-3; possibly TRBD2 for D (6 bases). The material sequenced was blood. In DNA, the CDR3 is TGTGCCAGCAGCTTTAGCGGAGGGCTAGATACGCAGTATTTT. Translation: CASSFSGGLDTQYF.